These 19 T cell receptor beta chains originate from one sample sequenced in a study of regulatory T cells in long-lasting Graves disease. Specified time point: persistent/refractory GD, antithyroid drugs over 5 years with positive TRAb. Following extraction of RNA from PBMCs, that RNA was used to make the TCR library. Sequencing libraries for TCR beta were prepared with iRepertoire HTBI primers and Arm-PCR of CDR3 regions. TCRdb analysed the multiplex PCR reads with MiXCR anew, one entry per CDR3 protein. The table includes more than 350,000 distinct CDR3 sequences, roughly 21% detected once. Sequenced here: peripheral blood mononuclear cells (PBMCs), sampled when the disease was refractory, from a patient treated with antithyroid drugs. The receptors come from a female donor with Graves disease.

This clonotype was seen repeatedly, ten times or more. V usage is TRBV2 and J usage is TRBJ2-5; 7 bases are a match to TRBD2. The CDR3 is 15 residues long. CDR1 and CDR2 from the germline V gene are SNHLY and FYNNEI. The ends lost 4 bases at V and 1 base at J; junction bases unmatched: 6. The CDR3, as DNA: TGTGCCAGCAGTGGCCAGGGAGGGCCCCAAGAGACCCAGTACTTC. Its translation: CASSGQGGPQETQYF.

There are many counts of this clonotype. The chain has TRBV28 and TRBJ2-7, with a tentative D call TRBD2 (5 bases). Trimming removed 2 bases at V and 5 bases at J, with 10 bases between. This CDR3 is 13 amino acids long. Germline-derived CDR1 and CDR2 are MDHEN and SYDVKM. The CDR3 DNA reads TGTGCCAGCAGTTTACGGGGTACGGACGAGCAGTACTTC. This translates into CASSLRGTDEQYF.

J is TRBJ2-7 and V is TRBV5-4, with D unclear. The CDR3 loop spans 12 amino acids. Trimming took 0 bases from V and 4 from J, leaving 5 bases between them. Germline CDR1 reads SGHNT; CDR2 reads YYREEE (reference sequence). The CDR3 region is CASSLDDYEQYF. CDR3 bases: TGTGCCAGCAGCTTGGATGATTACGAGCAGTACTTC.

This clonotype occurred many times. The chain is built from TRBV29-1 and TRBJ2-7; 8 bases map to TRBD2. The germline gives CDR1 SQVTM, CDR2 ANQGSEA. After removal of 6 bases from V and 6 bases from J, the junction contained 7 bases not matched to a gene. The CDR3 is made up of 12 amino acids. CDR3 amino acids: CSVGTSNAEQYF. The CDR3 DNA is TGCAGCGTGGGGACTAGTAATGCCGAGCAGTACTTC.

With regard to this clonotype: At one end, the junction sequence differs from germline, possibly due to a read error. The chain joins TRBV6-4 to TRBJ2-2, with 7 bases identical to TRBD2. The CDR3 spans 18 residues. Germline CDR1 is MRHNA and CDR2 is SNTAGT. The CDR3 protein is CASSGGSSGTKNTGELSF. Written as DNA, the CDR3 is TGTGCCAGCAGTGGCGGCTCCTCCGGGACTAAGAACACCGGGGAGCTGTCTTTT.

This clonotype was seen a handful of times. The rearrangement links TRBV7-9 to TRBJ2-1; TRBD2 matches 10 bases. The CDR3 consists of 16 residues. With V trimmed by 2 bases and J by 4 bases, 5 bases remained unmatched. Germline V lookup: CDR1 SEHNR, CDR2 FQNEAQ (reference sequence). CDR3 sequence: CASSLPGTSEYNEQFF. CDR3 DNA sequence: TGTGCCAGCAGCTTACCCGGGACTAGCGAATACAATGAGCAGTTCTTC. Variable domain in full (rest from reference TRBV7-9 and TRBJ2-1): DTGVSQNPRHKITKRGQNVTFRCDPISEHNRLYWYRQTLGQGPEFLTYFQNEAQLEKSRLLSDRFSAERPKGSFSTLEIQRTEQGDSAMYLCASSLPGTSEYNEQFFGPGTRLTVL.

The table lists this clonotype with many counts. The CDR3 sequence: CASSRISTRTDFNQPQHF. CDR3 DNA: TGTGCCAGCAGTCGTATTTCTACCCGGACAGACTTCAATCAGCCCCAGCATTTT. The chain couples TRBV6-1 to TRBJ1-5, with D perhaps TRBD1 (6 bases). Germline lookup yields CDR1 MNHNS and CDR2 SASEGT. With 5 bases removed from V and 3 bases from J, the gap between germline ends came to 23 bases. CDR3 length equals 18 residues.

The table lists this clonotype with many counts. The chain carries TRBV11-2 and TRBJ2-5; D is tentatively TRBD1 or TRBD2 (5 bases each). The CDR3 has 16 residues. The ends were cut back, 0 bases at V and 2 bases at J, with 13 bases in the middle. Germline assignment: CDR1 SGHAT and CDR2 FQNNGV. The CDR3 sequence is CASSLDSPGPQETQYF. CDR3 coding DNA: TGTGCCAGCAGCTTAGATAGTCCGGGACCTCAAGAGACCCAGTACTTC.

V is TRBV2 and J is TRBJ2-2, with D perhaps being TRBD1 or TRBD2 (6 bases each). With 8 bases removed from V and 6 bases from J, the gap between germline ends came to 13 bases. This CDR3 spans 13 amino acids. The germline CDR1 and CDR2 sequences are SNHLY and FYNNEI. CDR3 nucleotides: TGTGCCAGCCGACGGAGGGGGGCCGGGGAGCTGTTTTTT. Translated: CASRRRGAGELFF.

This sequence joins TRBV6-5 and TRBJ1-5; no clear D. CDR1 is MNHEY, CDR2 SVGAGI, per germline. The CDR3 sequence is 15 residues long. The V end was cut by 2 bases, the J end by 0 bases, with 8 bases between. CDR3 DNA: TGTGCCAGCAGTTACCGGGCGACTAGCAATCAGCCCCAGCATTTT. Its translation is CASSYRATSNQPQHF.

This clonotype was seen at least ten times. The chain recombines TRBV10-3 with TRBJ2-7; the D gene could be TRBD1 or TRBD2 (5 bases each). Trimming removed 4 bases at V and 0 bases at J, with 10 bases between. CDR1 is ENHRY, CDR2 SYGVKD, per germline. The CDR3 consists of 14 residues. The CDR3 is CAISVGGSSYEQYF. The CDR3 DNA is TGTGCCATCAGTGTTGGGGGAAGCTCCTACGAGCAGTACTTC.

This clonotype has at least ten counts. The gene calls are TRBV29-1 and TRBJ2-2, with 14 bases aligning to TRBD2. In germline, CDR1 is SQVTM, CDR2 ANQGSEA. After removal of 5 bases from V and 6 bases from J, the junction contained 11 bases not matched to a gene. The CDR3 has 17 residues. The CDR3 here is CSVLGTSGSDAAGELFF. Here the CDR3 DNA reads TGCAGCGTTCTCGGGACTAGCGGGAGCGACGCGGCCGGGGAGCTGTTTTTT.

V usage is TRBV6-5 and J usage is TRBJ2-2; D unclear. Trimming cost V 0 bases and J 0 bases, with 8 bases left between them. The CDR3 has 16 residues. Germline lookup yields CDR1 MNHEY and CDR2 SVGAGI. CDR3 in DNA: TGTGCCAGCAGTTACTCGAGTAAGGCGAACACCGGGGAGCTGTTTTTT. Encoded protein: CASSYSSKANTGELFF.

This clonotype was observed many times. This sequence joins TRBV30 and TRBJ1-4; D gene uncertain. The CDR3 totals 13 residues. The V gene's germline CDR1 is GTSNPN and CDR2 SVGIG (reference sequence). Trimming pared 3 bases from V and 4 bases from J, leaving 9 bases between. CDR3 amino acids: CAWRARGNEKLFF. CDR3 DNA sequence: TGTGCCTGGAGGGCCCGGGGTAATGAAAAACTGTTTTTT.

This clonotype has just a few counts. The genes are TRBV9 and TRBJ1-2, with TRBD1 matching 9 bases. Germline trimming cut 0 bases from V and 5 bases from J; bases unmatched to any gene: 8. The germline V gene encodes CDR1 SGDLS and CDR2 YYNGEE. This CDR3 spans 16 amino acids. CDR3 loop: CASSVGARDREYGYTF. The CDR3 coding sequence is TGTGCCAGCAGCGTAGGGGCCCGGGACAGGGAATATGGCTACACCTTC.

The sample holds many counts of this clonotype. The CDR3 here is CASSLGQGKTNEKLFF. DNA for the CDR3: TGTGCCAGCAGTTTAGGACAGGGGAAAACTAATGAAAAACTGTTTTTT. The rearrangement links TRBV27 to TRBJ1-4; 9 bases fit TRBD1. The J segment lost 1 base and the V segment lost 2 bases, leaving 2 bases of the junction unmatched. Germline loops: CDR1 MNHEY, CDR2 SMNVEV (reference sequence). CDR3 length: 16 amino acids.

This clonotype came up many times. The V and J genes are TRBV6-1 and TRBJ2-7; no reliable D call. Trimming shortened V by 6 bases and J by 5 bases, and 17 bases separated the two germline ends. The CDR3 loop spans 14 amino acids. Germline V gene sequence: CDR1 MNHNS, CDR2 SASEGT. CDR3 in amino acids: CASRSTVRSHEQYF. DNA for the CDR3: TGTGCCAGCAGGAGTACAGTGAGGAGCCACGAGCAGTACTTC.

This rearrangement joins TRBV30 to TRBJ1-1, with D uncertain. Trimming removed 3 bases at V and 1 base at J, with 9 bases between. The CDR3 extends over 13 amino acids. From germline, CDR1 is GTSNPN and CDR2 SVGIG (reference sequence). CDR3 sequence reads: CAWRRGGNTEAFF. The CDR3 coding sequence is TGTGCCTGGAGGCGGGGAGGGAACACTGAAGCTTTCTTT.

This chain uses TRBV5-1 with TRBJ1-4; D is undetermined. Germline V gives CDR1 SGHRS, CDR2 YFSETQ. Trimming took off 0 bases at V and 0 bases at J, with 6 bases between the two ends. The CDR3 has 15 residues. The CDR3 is CASSLGAPTNEKLFF. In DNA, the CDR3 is TGCGCCAGCAGCTTGGGGGCTCCAACTAATGAAAAACTGTTTTTT.